Included here is one T cell receptor (beta chain) sequence, with context. Its antigen specificity is not known. The record has no base qualities; no much larger clone is one base away. What this sample's time point label stands for: cycle 4 day 1 (C4D1), after more than five weeks of nivolumab. Relapse after autologous stem cell transplantation had occurred in all trial patients, and cohorts A, B and C were distinguished by prior brentuximab vedotin exposure. A total of 50 to 70 patients with relapsed/refractory classical Hodgkin lymphoma made up the trial cohort, and each patient's best overall response was complete response, partial response or progressive disease. Single-agent nivolumab was administered to trial patients in the multi-cohort phase II CheckMate 205 trial. Best overall response was determined by an independent review committee according to the 2007 International Working Group response criteria. Trial PBMCs were collected just before the start of nivolumab (C1D1) and during therapy at cycle 2 day 1 and cycle 4 day 1. Peripheral blood was collected in 8 mL Vacutainer Cell Preparation Tubes, from which PBMCs were isolated by centrifugation and then cryopreserved.

Genomic DNA was isolated using the Qiagen DNeasy kit from unsorted PBMCs as well as from negatively selected CD4+ and CD8+ fractions. TCR beta CDR3 regions were amplified by immunoSEQ multiplex PCR using primers annealing to V and J segments. A synthetic immune receptor repertoire was used to minimize amplification bias, and any remaining bias was removed computationally after sequencing. The authors' pipeline ran thus. Repertoire diversity was quantified as the Shannon entropy index using custom Python scripts. Unsorted, CD4+ and CD8+ repertoires were analyzed separately, except in combined analyses where CD4+ and CD8+ sequences were merged in silico. Clonal expansion was defined as a frequency increase of at least 2-fold after treatment compared with C1D1, and clones undetected at baseline were assigned a pseudocount of 0.5. Clones with 0 or 1 copy at C1D1 were classified as singleton clones, and clones with 2 or more copies were classified as non-singleton clones. Clones expanded in unsorted samples were labelled as CD4+, CD8+ or unknown by matching protein sequences in sorted samples from the same patient. Diversity changes from C1D1 to C4D1 were tested in paired samples using Wilcoxon tests. TCRdb provides this immuneACCESS table in a form limited to in-frame rearrangements. Some clones are lacking; in checked studies, under half of them reflect an unresolved V gene, and why the rest are absent is not known. V and J calls and clone size are as listed in that table; D and trimming were resolved from the DNA. The sample profile shows about 92,000 clones; 83% of them were found once. Jointly, the top ten make up about 17% of the sample.

The record originates from a study of PD-1 blockade in classical Hodgkin lymphoma (TCRdb year 2020). For the study in its entirety: Nivolumab dosing was 3 mg/kg intravenously every 2 weeks, continuing until either disease progression or unacceptable toxicity. The study used TCR beta sequencing and CyTOF to define a peripheral blood immune signature of response to PD-1 blockade in classical Hodgkin lymphoma. The investigation overall reported the following: Lower diversity was observed in patients in whom nivolumab was started less than 1 year after ASCT, and these patients were excluded from later analyses so that confounding by immune reconstitution would be avoided. A significant rise by C4D1 was seen in CD4+ but not CD8+ TCR diversity (p=0.0027 vs p=0.16), with the rise being most apparent in complete responders (p=0.02). Newly diagnosed patients were reported to have lower baseline TCR diversity than healthy donors, and relapsed/refractory patients were reported to have lower baseline TCR diversity still. The study was restricted to a single clinical trial cohort, and the causes of repertoire differences, possibly disease activity or prior therapy, were left undefined. Trial patients achieving complete response had baseline diversity similar to newly diagnosed patients, whereas partial responders and progressors had significantly lower diversity.

The sequence was obtained from a human donor with classical Hodgkin lymphoma. The material was peripheral blood mononuclear cells (PBMCs), obtained before the fourth cycle of nivolumab.

This receptor has the CDR3 CASSLTTGGVDEKLFF. Here is the DNA: TGTGCCAGCAGCTTAACGACAGGGGGCGTTGATGAAAAACTGTTTTTT. Recombination connected TRBV7-9 to TRBJ1-4; 10 of the junction bases match TRBD1. Relative to germline, V is missing 2 bases and J is missing 6 bases, with 6 bases of the junction outside any gene match. There are 16 amino acids in the CDR3, from cysteine to phenylalanine inclusive. Just the 48-base CDR3 DNA is kept, in frame starting at base 1. CDR1 and CDR2 were assigned from the germline V gene (reference sequence) as SEHNR and FQNEAQ.